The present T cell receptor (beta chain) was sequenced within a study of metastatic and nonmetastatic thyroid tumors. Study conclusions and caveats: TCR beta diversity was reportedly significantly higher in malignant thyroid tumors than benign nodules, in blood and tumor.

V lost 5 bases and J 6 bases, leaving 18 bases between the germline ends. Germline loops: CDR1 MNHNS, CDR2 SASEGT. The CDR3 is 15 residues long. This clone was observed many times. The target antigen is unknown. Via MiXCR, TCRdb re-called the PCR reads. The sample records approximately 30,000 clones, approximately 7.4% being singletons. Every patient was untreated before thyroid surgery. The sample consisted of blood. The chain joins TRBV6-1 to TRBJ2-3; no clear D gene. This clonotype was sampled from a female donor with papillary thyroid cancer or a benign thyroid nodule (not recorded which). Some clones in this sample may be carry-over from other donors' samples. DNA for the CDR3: TGTGCCAGCAGTACCGAACGGAGCTTGTGGGATACGCAGTATTTT. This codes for CASSTERSLWDTQYF.